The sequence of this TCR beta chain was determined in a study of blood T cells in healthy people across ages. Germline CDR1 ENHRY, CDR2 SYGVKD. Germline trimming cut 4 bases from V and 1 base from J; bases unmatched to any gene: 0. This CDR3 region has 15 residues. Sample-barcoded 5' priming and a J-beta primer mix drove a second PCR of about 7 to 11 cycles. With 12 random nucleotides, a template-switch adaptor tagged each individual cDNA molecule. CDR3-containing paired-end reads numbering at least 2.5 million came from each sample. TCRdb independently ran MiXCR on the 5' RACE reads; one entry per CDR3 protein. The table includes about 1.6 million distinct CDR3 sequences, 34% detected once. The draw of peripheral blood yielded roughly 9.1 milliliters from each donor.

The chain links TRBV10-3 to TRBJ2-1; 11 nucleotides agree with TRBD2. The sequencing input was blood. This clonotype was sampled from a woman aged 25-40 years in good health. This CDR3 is CAISGTSGSYNEQFF. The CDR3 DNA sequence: TGTGCCATCAGTGGGACTAGCGGGTCCTACAATGAGCAGTTCTTC.